This record covers a single T cell receptor beta chain. Antigen: not known. TCRdb analysed the 5' RACE reads with MiXCR anew, one entry per CDR3 protein. Of some 690,000 distinct CDR3 sequences detected, around 20% appear once; the ten largest clones hold approximately 4.5%. This sample stems from a study of identical twins. Regarding the study as a whole: Invariant MAIT and iNKT cells are populations that could partly confound zero-insertion analyses. The study found that models underestimated out-of-frame TCR alpha sharing in monozygotic twins.

V was clipped by 2 bases and J by 4 bases, with 8 bases between them. Per the germline V gene, CDR1 is DFQATT and CDR2 is SNEGSKA (reference sequence). The CDR3 sequence is 13 residues long. These data are also associated with another study on T cells expressing NK-cell markers. From that report: It was from sorted CD3+CD56+NKG2C+, CD3+CD56+NKG2C- and CD3+CD56-NKG2C+ T cells that TCR beta repertoires came. These clonotypes, the leaders elsewhere, also led the CD3+CD56-NKG2C+ fraction in four donors.

The TCR was taken from a woman aged 18-29 years in good health. The chain combines TRBV20-1 with TRBJ2-2; D gene ambiguous. The sequencing input was PBMCs. The CDR3 DNA reads TGCAGTGCTAGATCCTCCAGCACCGGGGAGCTGTTTTTT. Its translation: CSARSSSTGELFF.